The 31 T cell receptor beta chains below were found in one sample sequenced in a study of T cells in Graves' hyperthyroidism and ophthalmopathy. TCR beta CDR3 regions were amplified from RNA. The TCR CDR3 first-round RT-PCR relied on the HTBI primer set. TCRdb re-called the multiplex PCR reads with MiXCR, one entry per CDR3 protein. In the table there are around 720,000 distinct CDR3 sequences, 35% of which are singletons. The sequenced sample consisted of blood. All receptors derive from a middle-aged woman with Graves' hyperthyroidism.

Only a few counts were recorded for this clonotype. This rearrangement joins TRBV18 to TRBJ2-7, with TRBD2 identical over 9 bases. V lost 4 bases, J lost 4 bases, and 8 bases stayed unmatched. This CDR3 spans 15 amino acids. CDR1 KGHSH and CDR2 LQKENI come from the germline V gene. This chain's CDR3 is CASSLNSGSGYEQYF. CDR3 DNA: TGTGCCAGCTCACTGAATAGCGGGAGTGGGTACGAGCAGTACTTC.

There are many counts of this clonotype. V and J are TRBV25-1 and TRBJ2-2, with TRBD2 matching over 10 bases. Germline-derived CDR1 and CDR2 are MGHDK and SYGVNS. The CDR3 covers 15 residues. The V gene end was trimmed by 3 bases and the J gene end by 9 bases; junction bases not matched to a gene: 7. CDR3 region: CASSDGLAAKRELFF. In DNA form, the CDR3 reads TGTGCCAGCAGTGATGGACTAGCGGCTAAACGGGAGCTGTTTTTT.

The chain joins TRBV6-5 to TRBJ2-7; D is possibly TRBD1 or TRBD2 (7 bases each). This CDR3 comprises 17 residues. V was trimmed by 0 bases and J by 3 bases, leaving 18 bases between them. Germline CDR1 is MNHEY and CDR2 is SVGAGI. This CDR3 is CASSYSWGGTDYYEQYF. For the CDR3, the DNA is TGTGCCAGCAGTTACTCGTGGGGGGGGACAGATTACTACGAGCAGTACTTC.

The chain employs TRBV6-5 and TRBJ1-1, with D perhaps matching TRBD1 (5 bases). V was trimmed by 2 bases and J by 3 bases, leaving 19 bases between them. This CDR3 has 17 amino acids. CDR1 is MNHEY, CDR2 SVGAGI, per germline. As DNA, the CDR3 is TGTGCCAGCAGTTACGAAAGGTCTCCCGGGGGAGACACTGAAGCTTTCTTT. Translation: CASSYERSPGGDTEAFF.

This clonotype has only a few counts. V usage is TRBV6-2 or TRBV6-3 and J usage is TRBJ2-2; possibly TRBD2 for D (5 bases). Germline V lookup: CDR1 MNHEY, CDR2 SVGEGT. V lost 8 bases and J lost 4, with 11 bases in between. The CDR3 is 13 residues long. The CDR3 reads CASGQGGTGELFF. CDR3 nucleotides: TGTGCCAGCGGGCAAGGAGGCACCGGGGAGCTGTTTTTT.

This clonotype appeared a few times. The chain joins TRBV25-1 to TRBJ1-2; 10 nucleotides match TRBD1. The trim removed 5 bases at V and 2 bases at J, leaving 5 bases unmatched. Germline V CDR1 and CDR2: MGHDK, SYGVNS. CDR3 size: 15 residues. In nucleotides, the CDR3 is TGTGCCAGCAGTATACGGACAGGGGGAAACTATGGCTACACCTTC. This encodes CASSIRTGGNYGYTF.

The chain is built from TRBV10-2 and TRBJ2-7; TRBD1 matches 7 bases. CDR1 and CDR2 (germline): WSHSY, SAAADI. The V and J ends lost 3 bases and 2 bases, in that order; junction bases with no gene match: 4. This CDR3 is 14 amino acids long. Here the CDR3 DNA reads TGCGCCAGCAGTGAAGGGGACAGTGCCTACGAGCAGTACTTC. Translating it yields CASSEGDSAYEQYF.

This clonotype was counted once. A much larger clone differs from this one at a single base, so this may be a read error. This chain links TRBV14 with TRBJ1-2; D gene unclear. The length of the CDR3 is 14 residues. CDR1 and CDR2 (germline): SGHDN, FVKESK. Trimming took off 1 base at V and 6 bases at J, with 12 bases between the two ends. The CDR3 nucleotides read TGTGCCAGCAGCCAAGGGGGAGAGGTACATGGCTACACCTTC. It translates to CASSQGGEVHGYTF. Looking up the rest from reference TRBV14 and TRBJ1-2 gives the full variable domain: EAGVTQFPSHSVIEKGQTVTLRCDPISGHDNLYWYRRVMGKEIKFLLHFVKESKQDESGMPNNRFLAERTGGTYSTLKVQPAELEDSGVYFCASSQGGEVHGYTFGSGTRLTVV.

This clonotype appeared many times. This sequence joins TRBV12-3 or TRBV12-4 and TRBJ1-2, with D perhaps TRBD1 (5 bases). CDR3 length: 14 amino acids. V lost 6 bases and J 2 bases, leaving 13 bases between the germline ends. Written as DNA, the CDR3 is TGTGCCAGCAGCCTGAGCAGGGTAAACTATGGCTACACCTTC. It encodes CASSLSRVNYGYTF.

This clonotype was recorded at least ten times. The chain uses TRBV7-9 and TRBJ1-5; D is perhaps TRBD1 (6 bases). The germline gives CDR1 SEHNR, CDR2 FQNEAQ (reference sequence). This CDR3 contains 17 residues. V gave up 5 bases and J gave up 4 bases, with 21 bases separating them. CDR3 amino acids: CASSAYSKGVTNQPQHF. CDR3 DNA: TGTGCCAGCAGCGCCTACTCTAAGGGGGTTACTAATCAGCCCCAGCATTTT.

Written as DNA, the CDR3 is TGTGCCAGCACAACTCCTCAGGGGGCGAACACTGAAGCTTTCTTT. Encoded protein: CASTTPQGANTEAFF. The chain links TRBV7-9 to TRBJ1-1, with 8 positions matching TRBD1. CDR3 length equals 15 residues. The germline gives CDR1 SEHNR, CDR2 FQNEAQ (reference sequence). With 7 bases clipped from V and 1 base from J, the junction kept 8 bases outside the gene matches.

Worth noting for this clonotype: Germline and junction disagree at one end, which may indicate a read error. The J gene is TRBJ1-4, the V gene TRBV25-1; 12 bases fit TRBD1. CDR1 is MGHDK, CDR2 SYGVNS, per germline. This CDR3 is built from 14 residues. This chain's CDR3 is CASSPGQGAEKPFF. CDR3 DNA: TGTGCCAGCTCTCCGGGACAGGGGGCTGAAAAACCGTTTTTT.

This clonotype was detected a few times. The chain combines TRBV10-3 with TRBJ1-2, with D unclear. Trimming took off 10 bases at V and 7 bases at J, with 22 bases between the two ends. This CDR3 contains 14 residues. Germline V CDR1 and CDR2: ENHRY, SYGVKD. This CDR3 is CASSVGRYWSGYTF. CDR3 nucleotides: TGTGCCAGCAGCGTCGGACGGTATTGGAGTGGCTACACCTTC.

The chain couples TRBV7-2 to TRBJ1-2; 7 bases align to TRBD1. Trimming took 2 bases from V and 6 from J; bases not matched to a gene: 12. CDR3 length equals 16 residues. Per the germline V gene, CDR1 is SGHTA and CDR2 is FQGNSA. The DNA for the CDR3 is TGTGCCAGCAGCTTATTTACAGGGGCCTCGGCGAATGGCTACACCTTC. Its protein product is CASSLFTGASANGYTF.

In the case of this clonotype: At one of its ends the junction is not consistent with the germline gene, which may arise from a read error. V and J are TRBV7-2 and TRBJ2-2, with D possibly matching TRBD2 (5 bases). The CDR3 is 14 residues long. Germline values: CDR1 SGHTA, CDR2 FQGNSA. The CDR3: CASSQESTTGELFF. In DNA, the CDR3 is TGTGCCAGCAGCCAAGAATCGACCACCGGGGAGCTGTTCTTT.

This clonotype was recorded at least ten times. The chain combines TRBV20-1 with TRBJ2-7, with TRBD1 matching 7 bases. The CDR3 spans 12 residues. Germline V gene lookup returns CDR1 DFQATT and CDR2 SNEGSKA (reference sequence). Unmatched junction bases numbered 5, after V lost 6 bases and J lost 3 bases. The CDR3 region has the DNA TGCAGTGCCACCGGGACAGACTACGAGCAGTACTTC. Protein sequence: CSATGTDYEQYF.

This clonotype was observed a handful of times. The chain combines TRBV27 with TRBJ1-6; D unclear. Trimming shortened V by 3 bases and J by 8 bases, and 8 bases separated the two germline ends. CDR3 size: 13 residues. CDR1 and CDR2 (germline): MNHEY, SMNVEV (reference sequence). DNA for the CDR3: TGTGCCAGCAGTTTTTCGCCCGATTCACCCCTCCACTTT. Translating gives CASSFSPDSPLHF.

CDR3 coding DNA: TGTGCCAGTAGTATAGTGGTCCGAGACTCTTCACCGGCTTTCTTT. This encodes CASSIVVRDSSPAFF. The chain carries TRBV19 and TRBJ1-1; D unclear. The CDR3 consists of 15 residues. V was clipped by 1 base and J by 11 bases, with 20 bases between them. The V gene's germline CDR1 is LNHDA and CDR2 SQIVND (reference sequence).

V usage is TRBV5-1 and J usage is TRBJ1-1; D might be TRBD1 (6 bases). The CDR3 is 13 residues long. V gave up 5 bases and J gave up 3 bases, with 11 bases separating them. Germline values: CDR1 SGHRS, CDR2 YFSETQ. This chain's CDR3 is CASSGQLDTEAFF. CDR3 DNA sequence: TGCGCCAGCAGTGGACAGCTGGACACTGAAGCTTTCTTT.

This rearrangement joins TRBV2 to TRBJ1-5; maybe TRBD1 (6 bases). CDR3 size: 13 residues. The V gene lost 6 bases and the J gene lost 5 bases, with 11 bases spanning the gap. Germline assignment: CDR1 SNHLY and CDR2 FYNNEI. The CDR3 protein is CASRGGLDQPQHF. The CDR3 region has the DNA TGTGCCAGCAGGGGGGGGCTGGATCAGCCCCAGCATTTT.

In this sample, this clonotype turned up many times. The chain has TRBV29-1 and TRBJ2-7; 7 bases line up with TRBD1. CDR3 length: 12 amino acids. The V segment lost 6 bases and the J segment 3 bases; nucleotides outside the gene matches: 5. Germline V gives CDR1 SQVTM, CDR2 ANQGSEA. The DNA of the CDR3 is TGCAGCGTCCGGGACAGAGGCTACGAGCAGTACTTC. This sequence encodes CSVRDRGYEQYF.

This clonotype was seen at least ten times. The rearrangement joins TRBV10-3 to TRBJ1-1; 8 nucleotides align to TRBD1. J gave up 5 bases and V 2 bases, and 4 bases lay outside the gene matches. CDR1 is ENHRY and CDR2 is SYGVKD in the germline V gene. This CDR3 has 14 residues. CDR3 loop: CAISEPDRETEAFF. In DNA form, the CDR3 reads TGTGCCATCAGTGAGCCGGACAGGGAAACTGAAGCTTTCTTT.

The chain combines TRBV20-1 with TRBJ2-7, with a possible D match to TRBD2 (5 bases). Germline V CDR1 and CDR2: DFQATT, SNEGSKA (reference sequence). V was shortened by 0 bases and J by 1 base, with 13 bases between the two germline ends. The CDR3 sequence is 15 residues long. This CDR3 is CSARDEDGKSYEQYF. DNA of the CDR3: TGCAGTGCTAGAGATGAGGACGGGAAATCCTACGAGCAGTACTTC.

Notes on this clonotype: The junction departs from the called germline gene at one end, perhaps through a read error. This chain uses TRBV6-2 or TRBV6-3 with TRBJ2-7, with D maybe TRBD2 (5 bases). Germline CDR1 reads MNHEY; CDR2 reads SVGEGT. This CDR3 region has 8 residues. The CDR3 bases are TGTGCCAGCAGTTATCGGGGCTTC. Residues: CASSYRGF.

This clonotype was detected once. Compared with germline, one end of the junction differs, possibly owing to a read error. DNA for the CDR3: TGCGCCAGCAGCCAAGATTCGGCGCAGGACAGAGCCTACGAGCAGTACTTC. This gives the protein CASSQDSAQDRAYEQYF. This chain uses TRBV7-2 with TRBJ2-7; D is possibly TRBD1 (6 bases). Germline V gene data show CDR1 as SGHTA and CDR2 as FQGNSA. This CDR3 comprises 17 residues. Variable domain in full (rest from reference TRBV7-2 and TRBJ2-7): GAGVSQSPSNKVTEKGKDVELRCDPISGHTALYWYRQSLGQGLEFLIYFQGNSAPDKSGLPSDRFSAERTGGSVSTLTIQRTQQEDSAVYLCASSQDSAQDRAYEQYFGPGTRLTVT.

This clonotype occurred many times. The chain couples TRBV9 to TRBJ1-2; D is undetermined. Trimming removed 8 bases at V and 1 base at J, with 15 bases between. From germline, CDR1 is SGDLS and CDR2 YYNGEE. The CDR3 is 14 residues long. CDR3 region: CASGLAGINYGYTF. CDR3 DNA sequence: TGTGCCAGTGGGTTAGCGGGGATTAACTATGGCTACACCTTC. The variable domain in full, with the rest retrieved from reference TRBV9 and TRBJ1-2, is DSGVTQTPKHLITATGQRVTLRCSPRSGDLSVYWYQQSLDQGLQFLIQYYNGEERAKGNILERFSAQQFPDLHSELNLSSLELGDSALYFCASGLAGINYGYTFGSGTRLTVV.

This clonotype was counted at least ten times. The chain has TRBV15 and TRBJ1-6; 7 nucleotides match TRBD1. There are 16 residues in the CDR3. Germline assignment: CDR1 LNHNV and CDR2 YYDKDF (reference sequence). Losses at the gene ends were 0 bases for V and 8 bases for J; bases not matched to a gene: 7. CDR3 residues: CATSRDGTGVDSPLHF. CDR3 nucleotide sequence: TGTGCCACCAGCAGAGATGGTACAGGGGTCGATTCACCCCTCCACTTT.

A remark on this clonotype: A much larger clone differs by one base, so this may be a read error. The chain recombines TRBV11-1 with TRBJ1-6; weak D call: TRBD1 (5 bases). Germline V gene sequence: CDR1 SGHAT, CDR2 FQDESV (reference sequence). The CDR3 totals 14 residues. Trimming shortened V by 11 bases and J by 9 bases, and 20 bases separated the two germline ends. CDR3 coding DNA: TGTGCCGGGCAAGGGACCGATCATAGTTCACCCCTCCACTTT. It encodes CAGQGTDHSSPLHF.

The sample holds many counts of this clonotype. J is TRBJ1-2 and V is TRBV19, with D unclear. This CDR3 spans 13 amino acids. The V gene's germline CDR1 is LNHDA and CDR2 SQIVND (reference sequence). Trimming shortened V by 2 bases and J by 2 bases, and 6 bases separated the two germline ends. DNA of the CDR3: TGTGCCAGTAGTATATCACTCAACTATGGCTACACCTTC. Its protein product is CASSISLNYGYTF.

This clonotype was seen at least ten times. V is TRBV20-1 and J is TRBJ2-7; 7 bases are a match to TRBD2. Germline assignment: CDR1 DFQATT and CDR2 SNEGSKA (reference sequence). After removal of 3 bases from V and 3 bases from J, the junction contained 14 bases not matched to a gene. CDR3 length: 16 amino acids. CDR3 sequence reads: CSASEGGGGSVYEQYF. Here the CDR3 DNA reads TGCAGTGCTAGTGAGGGCGGTGGCGGGAGTGTCTACGAGCAGTACTTC.

The V gene is TRBV5-1, the J gene TRBJ2-2, with 9 bases identical to TRBD1. Germline V gene sequence: CDR1 SGHRS, CDR2 YFSETQ. V lost 4 bases to trimming and J lost 4 bases; unmatched junction nucleotides: 8. There are 16 residues in the CDR3. The CDR3 DNA reads TGCGCCAGCAGCCAGGAGGGGACAGGGATCACCGGGGAGCTGTTTTTT. Its protein product is CASSQEGTGITGELFF. Complete variable domain (other parts from reference TRBV5-1 and TRBJ2-2): KAGVTQTPRYLIKTRGQQVTLSCSPISGHRSVSWYQQTPGQGLQFLFEYFSETQRNKGNFPGRFSGRQFSNSRSEMNVSTLELGDSALYLCASSQEGTGITGELFFGEGSRLTVL.